This T cell receptor beta chain originates from a study of T cells in Graves' hyperthyroidism and ophthalmopathy. Points from the study as a whole: The blood repertoire included most of the expanded thyroid clonotypes above 0.001. Ophthalmopathy was predicted by the model a median of roughly 6.6 months ahead of onset.

Researchers amplified the TCR beta CDR3 regions from RNA transcripts. The HTBI primer set drove a first-round RT-PCR of the TCR CDR3. A single record per CDR3 protein comes from TCRdb applying MiXCR to the multiplex PCR reads. The sample records about 370,000 distinct CDR3 sequences, approximately 14% being singletons. The V gene end was trimmed by 7 bases and the J gene end by 9 bases; junction bases not matched to a gene: 6. Germline CDR1 reads MNHNS; CDR2 reads SASEGT. The CDR3 is made up of 14 amino acids. Patients with uncontrolled infections, other autoimmune diseases, pregnancy or lactation were excluded. This clonotype came up many times. Its antigen remains unknown.

The receptor comes from an older woman with Graves' ophthalmopathy. The J gene is TRBJ2-1, the V gene TRBV6-1, with 13 bases aligning to TRBD2. Sequences were obtained from blood. The CDR3 protein is CASMGLAGLSEQFF. The CDR3 DNA reads TGTGCCAGCATGGGACTAGCGGGACTCAGTGAGCAGTTCTTC.